The present entry profiles one T cell receptor beta chain with its context. The sample originates from a study of blood T cell repertoires in COVID-19. The protocol was immunoSEQ multiplex PCR, while the TCRdb copy is restricted to in-frame clones and leaves out a portion. This table has roughly 60,000 clones, over 75% appearing once. The J segment lost 6 bases and the V segment lost 7 bases, leaving 7 bases of the junction unmatched. The CDR3 covers 14 residues. Germline V gene lookup returns CDR1 MNHEY and CDR2 SVGAGI. The chain has TRBV6-5 and TRBJ1-4; 8 bases match TRBD1. The TCR sequence derives from a woman older than 75 with active COVID-19. The sequenced sample was peripheral blood. The CDR3 nucleotides read TGTGCCAGCACCATCCGACAGGGGTATGAAAAACTGTTTTTT. This encodes CASTIRQGYEKLFF.